This entry lists 3 T cell receptor beta chains sequenced from one sample in a study of blood T cell repertoires in COVID-19. Repertoires were generated with immunoSEQ multiplex PCR, while TCRdb's copy carries only in-frame clones and drops some. The table includes approximately 440,000 clones, 80% to 95% detected once. The sample comprised PBMCs or T cells enriched from blood (not recorded which). The receptors were sampled from a man between 18 and 35 years old who had recovered from COVID-19.

The chain has TRBV6-1 and TRBJ2-1; D may be TRBD1 (6 bases). The V gene lost 4 bases and the J gene lost 1 base, with 20 bases spanning the gap. Germline CDR1 is MNHNS and CDR2 is SASEGT. The CDR3 covers 18 residues. The chain's CDR3 is CASSGGLQGKGSYNEQFF. The CDR3 nucleotides are TGTGCCAGCAGTGGGGGCCTTCAGGGGAAGGGTTCCTACAATGAGCAGTTCTTC.

The count of this clone is one. The chain has TRBV7-9 and TRBJ1-3, with a weak D call TRBD1 (6 bases). This CDR3 contains 16 residues. With 2 bases removed from V and 3 bases from J, the gap between germline ends came to 14 bases. CDR1 is SEHNR and CDR2 is FQNEAQ in the germline V gene (reference sequence). CDR3 DNA sequence: TGTGCCAGCAGCTTATCCGACAGGAGGAATGGAAACACCATATATTTT. This sequence encodes CASSLSDRRNGNTIYF.

CDR3 in amino acids: CASSRPGVNYGYTF. In nucleotides, the CDR3 is TGTGCCAGTAGCCGTCCGGGGGTCAACTATGGCTACACCTTC. This chain joins TRBV19 and TRBJ1-2, with D perhaps matching TRBD1 (5 bases). V gave up 6 bases and J gave up 2 bases, with 13 bases separating them. The length of the CDR3 is 14 residues. Germline CDR1 reads LNHDA; CDR2 reads SQIVND (reference sequence).